This T cell receptor (beta chain) was sequenced during a study of regulatory T cells in long-lasting Graves disease. The study's findings and limits: Newly diagnosed disease favored TRBV20-1 and TRBJ2-1 over persistent disease.

For this clonotype: Its antigen is unidentified.

The CDR3 extends over 15 amino acids. From germline, CDR1 is LGHDT and CDR2 YNNKEL (reference sequence). Trimming stripped 1 base from V and 5 bases from J, with 15 bases between. Regarding time point: newly diagnosed GD, antithyroid drugs for less than 3 months. TCR sequences were obtained from RNA taken from PBMCs. TCR beta libraries were built with iRepertoire HTBI primers and Arm-PCR of CDR3 regions. From the multiplex PCR reads, TCRdb called clonotypes with MiXCR, one entry per CDR3 protein. The sample yields just over 600,000 distinct CDR3 sequences, roughly 15% seen once. These data were likewise used in another study, on T cells in Graves' hyperthyroidism and ophthalmopathy. That publication notes: Researchers ran a first-round RT-PCR on the TCR CDR3 using the HTBI primer set.

The clonotype originates from a woman aged 25 to 39 with Graves disease. The source material was peripheral blood mononuclear cells (PBMCs), sampled at new diagnosis, from a patient treated with antithyroid drugs. The chain recombines TRBV3-1 with TRBJ2-7; tentative D call: TRBD1 (5 bases). CDR3 nucleotide sequence: TGTGCCAGCAGCCAAGGCCGGCAGGGTCGGGACGAGCAGTACTTC. Protein: CASSQGRQGRDEQYF.